This T cell receptor (beta chain) was captured by sequencing in a study of blood T cell repertoires in COVID-19. Overall study context: PBMCs, B-cell-depleted T cells, or T cells were the source of the cDNA or gDNA that made up the material.

Enrolment of Seattle patients took place during active infection, and they were followed longitudinally. The table came from immunoSEQ multiplex PCR; TCRdb's copy has only in-frame clones and leaves some out. The sample records about 56,000 clones, approximately 92% being singletons. There are 15 residues in the CDR3. Germline CDR1 reads WSHSY; CDR2 reads SAAADI. V lost 4 bases to trimming and J lost 8 bases, with 20 bases between them. This clone was observed a single time. V and J are TRBV10-2 and TRBJ1-2; D is possibly TRBD1 (5 bases). Sequenced input: peripheral blood. The TCR originated in a woman in her sixties or seventies with COVID-19, enrolled during active disease. CDR3 DNA: TGCGCCAGCAGTGTAAACGAGGACACCGGAAAGGGCTACACCTTC. Translated, it gives CASSVNEDTGKGYTF.